Each of the 23 T cell receptor beta chains below was sequenced from the same sample in a study of regulatory T cells in long-lasting Graves disease. Building the TCR beta libraries relied on iRepertoire HTBI primers, and CDR3 regions underwent Arm-PCR. One entry per CDR3 protein results from TCRdb running MiXCR on the multiplex PCR reads. The sample carries approximately 350,000 distinct CDR3 sequences, approximately 12% recorded once. Time point meaning: newly diagnosed GD, antithyroid drugs for less than 3 months. PBMCs provided the RNA from which the TCR library was made. These data were also filed under a second study, of T cells in Graves' hyperthyroidism and ophthalmopathy.

Material: peripheral blood mononuclear cells (PBMCs), obtained at new diagnosis, from a patient treated with antithyroid drugs. The receptor source for this set is a woman younger than 35 with Graves disease.

This clonotype was seen repeatedly, ten times or more. The genes are TRBV5-5 and TRBJ2-1, with 7 bases that match TRBD2. Germline V gives CDR1 SGHKS, CDR2 YYEKEE (reference sequence). V shed 2 bases, J shed 2 bases, and the junction held 13 bases outside the gene matches. The CDR3 is made up of 18 amino acids. CDR3 coding DNA: TGTGCCAGCAGCTTTAGTCCCCCACGGGAGGTCCCCTACAATGAGCAGTTCTTC. Residues: CASSFSPPREVPYNEQFF. Based on the CDR3 plus reference TRBV5-5 and TRBJ2-1, the full variable domain is DAGVTQSPTHLIKTRGQQVTLRCSPISGHKSVSWYQQVLGQGPQFIFQYYEKEERGRGNFPDRFSARQFPNYSSELNVNALLLGDSALYLCASSFSPPREVPYNEQFFGPGTRLTVL.

Many counts were recorded for this clonotype. The V call is TRBV20-1, the J call TRBJ2-7, with 10 nucleotides matching TRBD2. The V gene's germline CDR1 is DFQATT and CDR2 SNEGSKA (reference sequence). V gave up 3 bases and J gave up 1 base; unmatched junction bases: 12. The CDR3 totals 17 residues. The CDR3 DNA follows: TGCAGTGCTAGGGCGGCTAGCGGGAGTTTTCGGTCCTACGAGCAGTACTTC. This gives the protein CSARAASGSFRSYEQYF.

V is TRBV9 and J is TRBJ1-3; 7 nucleotides match TRBD1. The length of the CDR3 is 14 residues. CDR1 and CDR2 (germline): SGDLS, YYNGEE. Germline trimming cut 7 bases from V and 7 bases from J; bases unmatched to any gene: 11. The CDR3 is CASDTGASDNTIYF. CDR3 coding DNA: TGTGCCAGCGATACAGGGGCTTCGGATAACACCATATATTTT.

The table lists this clonotype with many counts. The rearrangement joins TRBV10-3 to TRBJ2-2; tentative D call: TRBD1 (5 bases). CDR3 length: 16 residues. V was cut by 3 bases and J by 5 bases, with 16 bases left in between. Germline V lookup: CDR1 ENHRY, CDR2 SYGVKD. The CDR3: CAISELDTWRTGELFF. The CDR3 DNA sequence: TGTGCCATCAGTGAATTGGACACCTGGCGAACCGGGGAGCTGTTTTTT.

The rearrangement links TRBV20-1 to TRBJ2-5; D is uncertain. The CDR3 has 14 amino acids. CDR1 is DFQATT and CDR2 is SNEGSKA in the germline V gene (reference sequence). V lost 3 bases to trimming and J lost 1 base, with 12 bases between them. CDR3 amino acids: CSASRLGPQETQYF. The CDR3 DNA follows: TGCAGTGCTAGCCGACTGGGCCCCCAAGAGACCCAGTACTTC.

The V gene is TRBV15, the J gene TRBJ2-3; no clear D gene. CDR1 is LNHNV, CDR2 YYDKDF, per germline (reference sequence). Trimming took off 4 bases at V and 0 bases at J, with 8 bases between the two ends. This CDR3 comprises 14 residues. In DNA form, the CDR3 reads TGTGCCACCAGCACCCTTACCAGCACAGATACGCAGTATTTT. Protein sequence: CATSTLTSTDTQYF.

This clonotype has a count of ten or more. The rearrangement joins TRBV28 to TRBJ1-3; D remains unclear. Trimming pared 3 bases from V and 4 bases from J, leaving 10 bases between. The CDR3 spans 14 residues. Germline CDR1 is MDHEN and CDR2 is SYDVKM. The CDR3 is CASSFTGLGNTIYF. DNA of the CDR3: TGTGCCAGCAGTTTTACCGGGTTAGGAAACACCATATATTTT. The whole variable domain, filled in from reference TRBV28 and TRBJ1-3, reads DVKVTQSSRYLVKRTGEKVFLECVQDMDHENMFWYRQDPGLGLRLIYFSYDVKMKEKGDIPEGYSVSREKKERFSLILESASTNQTSMYLCASSFTGLGNTIYFGEGSWLTVV.

The chain couples TRBV25-1 to TRBJ2-7; D is ambiguous. Trimming pared 3 bases from V and 5 bases from J, leaving 11 bases between. CDR1 and CDR2 from the germline V gene are MGHDK and SYGVNS. The CDR3 is made up of 13 amino acids. The CDR3 region has the DNA TGTGCCAGCAGTGATCCGCCCCGAGACGAGCAGTACTTC. Protein sequence: CASSDPPRDEQYF.

The chain has TRBV6-1 and TRBJ1-4; 9 bases agree with TRBD1. V was clipped by 8 bases and J by 5 bases; unmatched bases: 3. The CDR3 consists of 13 residues. The germline V gene encodes CDR1 MNHNS and CDR2 SASEGT. CDR3 loop: CASLDRGNEKLFF. The DNA for the CDR3 is TGTGCCAGCCTAGACAGGGGGAATGAAAAACTGTTTTTT.

Many counts were recorded for this clonotype. V is TRBV27 and J is TRBJ1-2, with TRBD1 matching over 8 bases. V shed 5 bases, J shed 6 bases, and the junction held 8 bases outside the gene matches. The CDR3 is 14 amino acids. Germline CDR1 and CDR2: MNHEY and SMNVEV (reference sequence). The CDR3 spells CASSLTSGGHGYTF. The CDR3 DNA reads as TGTGCCAGCAGTCTAACGTCAGGGGGCCATGGCTACACCTTC.

This clonotype was observed at least ten times. The V gene is TRBV28, the J gene TRBJ1-5, with D possibly being TRBD1 (5 bases). Trimming took off 6 bases at V and 8 bases at J, with 14 bases between the two ends. CDR3 length equals 13 residues. Germline assignment: CDR1 MDHEN and CDR2 SYDVKM. The CDR3 DNA is TGTGCCAGCAGAAGGACGGGGCGGGAGCCCCAGCATTTT. It translates to CASRRTGREPQHF.

This sequence joins TRBV19 and TRBJ1-1, with unresolved D. Deletions cut 3 bases from V and 0 bases from J, with 11 bases between. Looked up from germline, CDR1 is LNHDA and CDR2 is SQIVND (reference sequence). The CDR3 covers 15 residues. The CDR3 DNA follows: TGTGCCAGTAGTATTTCTCGGAGTATGAACACTGAAGCTTTCTTT. Translation: CASSISRSMNTEAFF.

The chain uses TRBV9 and TRBJ2-5, with 7 positions matching TRBD2. Germline CDR1 SGDLS, CDR2 YYNGEE. V lost 2 bases, J lost 5 bases, and 6 bases stayed unmatched. The CDR3 length is 14 residues. The CDR3 loop is CASSVTHGGETQYF. The DNA for the CDR3 is TGTGCCAGCAGCGTGACTCACGGGGGGGAGACCCAGTACTTC.

This clonotype was detected only a few times. CDR3 DNA sequence: TGTGCCAGCAGCGACAGGGTTCTGGATGGCTACACCTTC. Amino acids: CASSDRVLDGYTF. The rearrangement links TRBV12-3 or TRBV12-4 to TRBJ1-2; 7 nucleotides line up with TRBD1. The CDR3 has 13 residues. V lost 6 bases, J lost 6 bases, and 7 bases stayed unmatched.

This clonotype has at least ten counts. The chain combines TRBV27 with TRBJ2-7, with D possibly being TRBD2 (5 bases). The CDR3 totals 16 residues. Trimming cost V 3 bases and J 2 bases, with 17 bases left between them. Germline V CDR1 and CDR2: MNHEY, SMNVEV (reference sequence). CDR3: CASSFEGPRFTYEQYF. CDR3 DNA sequence: TGTGCCAGCAGTTTTGAGGGCCCCCGCTTCACCTACGAGCAGTACTTC.

As for this clonotype: A much bigger clone sits one base away, suggesting this may be a read error. The rearrangement joins TRBV6-2 or TRBV6-3 to TRBJ2-5; unclear D gene. The ends were cut back, 7 bases at V and 5 bases at J, with 8 bases in the middle. CDR1 MNHEY and CDR2 SVGEGT come from the germline V gene. The CDR3 sequence is 11 residues long. CDR3 residues: CASTNGETQYF. The CDR3 region has the DNA TGTGCCAGCACCAACGGGGAGACCCAGTACTTC.

This clonotype came up many times. The chain recombines TRBV28 with TRBJ2-1; D may be TRBD1 (6 bases). CDR1 MDHEN and CDR2 SYDVKM come from the germline V gene. Trimming pared 2 bases from V and 10 bases from J, leaving 12 bases between. The CDR3 is made up of 13 amino acids. CDR3 amino acids: CASSLPTGQEQFF. For the CDR3, the DNA is TGTGCCAGCAGTTTACCGACAGGTCAGGAGCAGTTCTTC.

This clonotype was detected ten times or more. The chain has TRBV12-3 or TRBV12-4 and TRBJ1-1, with D possibly being TRBD1 (5 bases). Trimming stripped 1 base from V and 2 bases from J, with 8 bases between. This CDR3 contains 14 residues. DNA of the CDR3: TGTGCCAGCAGTTTAGGGGGCTTTAACACTGAAGCTTTCTTT. This translates into CASSLGGFNTEAFF.

This clonotype was counted at least ten times. This sequence joins TRBV7-2 and TRBJ1-5; 7 nucleotides agree with TRBD1. V was clipped by 5 bases and J by 4 bases; unmatched bases: 11. Germline V gene sequence: CDR1 SGHTA, CDR2 FQGNSA. This CDR3 contains 16 residues. The CDR3 sequence is CASSPVAGTANQPQHF. CDR3 DNA: TGTGCCAGCAGCCCCGTTGCCGGGACAGCAAATCAGCCCCAGCATTTT. Drawing the rest from reference TRBV7-2 and TRBJ1-5, the complete variable domain is GAGVSQSPSNKVTEKGKDVELRCDPISGHTALYWYRQSLGQGLEFLIYFQGNSAPDKSGLPSDRFSAERTGGSVSTLTIQRTQQEDSAVYLCASSPVAGTANQPQHFGDGTRLSIL.

This clonotype was counted many times. CDR3 DNA sequence: TGTGCCAGCACCCCGATTCTGTGGGTTACATCCGGGGAGCTGTTTTTT. Translation gives CASTPILWVTSGELFF. The V call is TRBV12-3 or TRBV12-4, the J call TRBJ2-2; D unresolved. This CDR3 region has 16 residues. The V end lost 7 bases, the J end lost 6 bases, and 21 bases lay between the germline ends.

This clonotype was counted many times. The rearrangement joins TRBV4-2 to TRBJ1-1, with 7 bases identical to TRBD1. Germline V gene sequence: CDR1 LGHNA, CDR2 YNFKEQ. V shed 5 bases and J 6 bases; nucleotides not matched to a gene: 3. This CDR3 has 12 residues. CDR3 in DNA: TGTGCCAGCAGCTATACAGGGGCTGAAGCTTTCTTT. This translates into CASSYTGAEAFF.

The sample holds many counts of this clonotype. This chain uses TRBV12-3 or TRBV12-4 with TRBJ1-1; D unresolved. The CDR3 runs 13 residues. V was clipped by 2 bases and J by 1 base, with 5 bases between them. The CDR3 DNA is TGTGCCAGCAGTTTACTACAGAACACTGAAGCTTTCTTT. It codes for CASSLLQNTEAFF.

This clonotype was counted ten times or more. At one end, the junction sequence differs from germline, possibly due to a read error. V gene TRBV7-9 combines with J gene TRBJ2-2; D call uncertain. Germline V CDR1 and CDR2: SEHNR, FQNEAQ (reference sequence). The CDR3 is 16 amino acids. The CDR3 DNA reads TGTGTCCTAATCAGGCAGCCCACTTCGAACGCCGGGGAGCTGTTTTTT. Translation gives CVLIRQPTSNAGELFF.